This TCR beta chain was observed in a study of identical twins. TCRdb analysed the 5' RACE reads with MiXCR anew, one entry per CDR3 protein. The sample comprises 600,000 to 800,000 distinct CDR3 sequences, about 20% of which are singletons, and about 4.5% rests with the top ten. Germline V lookup: CDR1 SGHNT, CDR2 YENEEA. The CDR3 has 14 residues. Trimming removed 5 bases from V and 3 bases from J; junction bases left unmatched: 5. In addition, the sample was reused for a study of T cells expressing NK-cell markers. From that paper: Also leading the CD3+CD56-NKG2C+ fraction in a handful of donors were these clonotypes.

The chain is built from TRBV11-3 and TRBJ2-3; TRBD1 agrees at 7 bases. The receptor's source is a woman under 30 in good health. Sequencing was performed on PBMCs. The CDR3 DNA sequence: TGTGCCAGCAGCCCGAACAGGGGAACAGATACGCAGTATTTT. Its translation is CASSPNRGTDTQYF.